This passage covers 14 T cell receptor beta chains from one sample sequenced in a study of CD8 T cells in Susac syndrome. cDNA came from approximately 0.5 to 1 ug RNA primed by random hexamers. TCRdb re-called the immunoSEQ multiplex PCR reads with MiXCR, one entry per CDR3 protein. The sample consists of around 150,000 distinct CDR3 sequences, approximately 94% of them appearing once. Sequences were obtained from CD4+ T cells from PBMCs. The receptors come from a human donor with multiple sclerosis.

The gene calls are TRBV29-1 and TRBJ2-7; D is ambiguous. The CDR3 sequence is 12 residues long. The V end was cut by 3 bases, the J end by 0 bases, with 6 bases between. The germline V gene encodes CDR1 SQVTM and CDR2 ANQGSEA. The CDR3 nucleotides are TGCAGCGTTGATGGTCCCTCCTACGAGCAGTACTTC. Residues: CSVDGPSYEQYF.

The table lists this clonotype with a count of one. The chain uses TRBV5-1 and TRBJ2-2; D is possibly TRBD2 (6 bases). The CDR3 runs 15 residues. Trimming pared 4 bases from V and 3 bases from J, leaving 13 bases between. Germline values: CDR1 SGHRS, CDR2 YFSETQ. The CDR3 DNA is TGCGCCAGCAGCCCGGGACTCGGGTACACCGGGGAGCTGTTTTTT. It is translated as CASSPGLGYTGELFF.

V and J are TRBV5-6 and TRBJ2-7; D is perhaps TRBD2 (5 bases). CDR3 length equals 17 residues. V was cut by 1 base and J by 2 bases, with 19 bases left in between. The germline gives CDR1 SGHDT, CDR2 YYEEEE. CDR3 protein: CASSLLRSGNSPYEQYF. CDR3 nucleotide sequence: TGTGCCAGCAGCTTGCTTAGATCGGGAAATTCCCCCTACGAGCAGTACTTC.

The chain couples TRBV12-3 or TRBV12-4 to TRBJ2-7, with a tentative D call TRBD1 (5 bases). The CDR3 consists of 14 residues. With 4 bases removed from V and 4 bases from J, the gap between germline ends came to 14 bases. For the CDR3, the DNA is TGTGCCAGCAGTTCCGCCGGTGGGGCTTACGAGCAGTACTTC. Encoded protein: CASSSAGGAYEQYF.

The CDR3 sequence is CASSTLVGGNTEAFF. As DNA, the CDR3 is TGTGCCAGCAGCACACTAGTGGGAGGGAACACTGAAGCTTTCTTT. V is TRBV7-2 and J is TRBJ1-1, with D hard to call. V shed 5 bases and J shed 1 base, with 14 bases lying between them. Per germline, CDR1 SGHTA and CDR2 FQGNSA. CDR3 size: 15 residues.

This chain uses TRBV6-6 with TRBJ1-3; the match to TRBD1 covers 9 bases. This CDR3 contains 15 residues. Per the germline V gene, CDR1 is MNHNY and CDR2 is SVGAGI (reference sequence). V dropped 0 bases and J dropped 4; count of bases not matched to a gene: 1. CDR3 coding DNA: TGTGCCAGCAGTTACTCCGGGACAGGGGGAAACACCATATATTTT. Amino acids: CASSYSGTGGNTIYF.

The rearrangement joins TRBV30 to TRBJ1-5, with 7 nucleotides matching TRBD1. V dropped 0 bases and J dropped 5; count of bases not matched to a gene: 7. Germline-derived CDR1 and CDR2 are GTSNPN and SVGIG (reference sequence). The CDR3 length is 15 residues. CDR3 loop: CAWSVLGGGDQPQHF. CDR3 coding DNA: TGTGCCTGGAGTGTACTCGGAGGGGGCGATCAGCCCCAGCATTTT.

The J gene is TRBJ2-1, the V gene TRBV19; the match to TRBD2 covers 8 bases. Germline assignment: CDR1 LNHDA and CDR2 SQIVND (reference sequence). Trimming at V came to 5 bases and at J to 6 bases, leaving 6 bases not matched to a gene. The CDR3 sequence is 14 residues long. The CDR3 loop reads CASSVSGKANEQFF. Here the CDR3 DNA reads TGTGCCAGTAGTGTTAGCGGGAAAGCCAATGAGCAGTTCTTC. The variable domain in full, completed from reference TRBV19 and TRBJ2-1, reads DGGITQSPKYLFRKEGQNVTLSCEQNLNHDAMYWYRQDPGQGLRLIYYSQIVNDFQKGDIAEGYSVSREKKESFPLTVTSAQKNPTAFYLCASSVSGKANEQFFGPGTRLTVL.

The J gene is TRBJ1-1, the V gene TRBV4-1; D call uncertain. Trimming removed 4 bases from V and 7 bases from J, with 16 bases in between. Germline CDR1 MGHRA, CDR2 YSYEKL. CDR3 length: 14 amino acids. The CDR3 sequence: CASSRHQSGYEAFF. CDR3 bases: TGCGCCAGCAGCCGCCATCAAAGCGGTTATGAAGCTTTCTTT.

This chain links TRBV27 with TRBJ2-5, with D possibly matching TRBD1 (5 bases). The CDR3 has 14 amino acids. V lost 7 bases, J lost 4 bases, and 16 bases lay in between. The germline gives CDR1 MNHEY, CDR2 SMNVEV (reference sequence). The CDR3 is CASKKGASRETQYF. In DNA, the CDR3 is TGTGCCAGCAAGAAAGGGGCGAGTAGAGAGACCCAGTACTTC.

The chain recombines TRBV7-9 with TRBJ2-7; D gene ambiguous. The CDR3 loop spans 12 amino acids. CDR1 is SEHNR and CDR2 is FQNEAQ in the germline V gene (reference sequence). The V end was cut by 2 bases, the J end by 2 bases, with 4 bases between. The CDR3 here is CASSLNAYEQYF. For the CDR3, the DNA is TGTGCCAGCAGCTTAAACGCCTACGAGCAGTACTTC.

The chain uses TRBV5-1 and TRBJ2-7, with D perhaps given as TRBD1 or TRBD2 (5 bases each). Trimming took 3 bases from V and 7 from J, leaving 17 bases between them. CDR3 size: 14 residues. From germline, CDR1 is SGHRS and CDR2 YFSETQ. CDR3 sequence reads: CASSSRDPTGEQYF. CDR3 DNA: TGCGCCAGCAGCTCCCGGGACCCAACGGGGGAGCAGTACTTC.

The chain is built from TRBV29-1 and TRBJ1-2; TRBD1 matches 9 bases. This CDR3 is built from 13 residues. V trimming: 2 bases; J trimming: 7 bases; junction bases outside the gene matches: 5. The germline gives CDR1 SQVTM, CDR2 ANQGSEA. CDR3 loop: CSVETGGVGGYTF. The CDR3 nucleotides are TGCAGCGTTGAAACAGGGGGCGTGGGTGGCTACACCTTC.

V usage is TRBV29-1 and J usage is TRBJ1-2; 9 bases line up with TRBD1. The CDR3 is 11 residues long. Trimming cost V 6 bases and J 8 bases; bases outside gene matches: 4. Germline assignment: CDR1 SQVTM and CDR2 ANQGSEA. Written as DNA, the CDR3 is TGCAGCGTGTACAGGGGGCTCGGCTACACCTTC. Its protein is CSVYRGLGYTF.